A selection of T cell receptor beta chains follows, all from one sample in a study of prognosis after radiotherapy for stage I lung cancer. TCRdb analysed the multiplex PCR reads with MiXCR anew, one entry per CDR3 protein. This table has tens of thousands of distinct CDR3 sequences, around 37% appearing once. Source: PBMCs, taken before or after stereotactic body radiation therapy (not recorded which). These receptors all come from a donor of 50 years or more with non-small cell lung cancer. The CDR3 runs from the conserved cysteine through the conserved F or W. D genes are given only for firm matches. Only some rows state a clone size, as once, few, many or a class for expanded clones.

V gene	clone size	J gene	D gene	CDR3 DNA	CDR3 protein
TRBV20-1	many	TRBJ1-4	-	TGCAGTGCTAGACTGGGGGACACTCTTGAAAAACTGTTTTTT	CSARLGDTLEKLFF
TRBV6-5	once	TRBJ2-7	-	TGTGCCAGCAGTTACTCGGGGTCGGGAGGACAGTACGAGCAGTACTTC	CASSYSGSGGQYEQYF
TRBV12-3/TRBV12-4	medium-sized	TRBJ1-5	TRBD1	TGTGCCAGCAGAAAGACAGGGAACAATCAGCCCCAGCATTTT	CASRKTGNNQPQHF
TRBV7-9	many	TRBJ1-3	-	TGTGCCAGCAGCTTAGCGCTGAGAAACACCATATATTTT	CASSLALRNTIYF
TRBV18	once	TRBJ2-7	-	TGTGCCAGCTCACCCTCGTTGGCAGGGCGCGAGCAGTACTTC	CASSPSLAGREQYF
TRBV15	many	TRBJ1-5	-	TGTGCCACCAGCAGAGATGCAGATCCCCAGCATTTT	CATSRDADPQHF
TRBV27	-	TRBJ2-7	-	TGTGCCAGCAGTTTACGCTACTCCTACGAGCAGTACTTC	CASSLRYSYEQYF
TRBV4-1	-	TRBJ2-5	TRBD1	TGCGCCATCAGCCAAGAAGGACAGGGTCTTTTAGAGACCCAGTACTTC	CAISQEGQGLLETQYF
TRBV24-1	once	TRBJ1-2	-	TGTGCCACCAGTGATTCTTCGACATCGTGGGGCTACACCTTC	CATSDSSTSWGYTF
TRBV7-9	-	TRBJ1-4	-	TGTGCCAGCAGCTTAGATACAGCTAATGAAAAACTGTTTTTT	CASSLDTANEKLFF
TRBV24-1	many	TRBJ2-2	-	TGTGCTACCAGTCCGGGTATAGTAACCGGGGAGCTGTTTTTT	CATSPGIVTGELFF
TRBV28	many	TRBJ1-1	TRBD1	TGTGCCAGCAGTTTATGGGGACCACTCGGACAGGTACTGACTGAAGCTTTCTTT	CASSLWGPLGQVLTEAFF
TRBV6-5	many	TRBJ2-5	-	TGTGCCAGCAGTTCCTCGTGGACCCAGTACTTC	CASSSSWTQYF
TRBV2	many	TRBJ2-1	-	TGTGCCAGCACCGCCGGGGCCCACATCTCTGAAGTCAATGAGCAGTTCTTC	CASTAGAHISEVNEQFF
TRBV9	many	TRBJ2-7	-	TGTGCCAGCAGCTTTTTCCCGACTGTACCAACCCACGAGCAGTACTTC	CASSFFPTVPTHEQYF
TRBV20-1	-	TRBJ2-7	-	TGCAGTGCGAAAGAACGTAGCGCGAACGAGCAGTACTTC	CSAKERSANEQYF
TRBV5-1	many	TRBJ1-2	TRBD1	TGCGCCAGCAGCTCCCTTCGACAGGGCGCTGGCTACACCTTC	CASSSLRQGAGYTF
TRBV28	few	TRBJ1-2	TRBD1	TGTGCCAGCAGTGGAGGGGGCGGACGAGGCTACACCTTC	CASSGGGGRGYTF
TRBV20-1	many	TRBJ1-5	-	TGCAGTGCTTTGGAAGGTTCGGGTAATCAGCCCCAGCATTTT	CSALEGSGNQPQHF
TRBV5-1	-	TRBJ2-7	TRBD2	TGCGCCAGCAGCTTTTGGGGACTAGCGGGAGGATACGAGCATTACTTC	CASSFWGLAGGYEHYF
TRBV20-1	-	TRBJ2-7	-	TGCAGTGCTAGCGCAGAGGATAGGTACGAGCAGTACTTC	CSASAEDRYEQYF
TRBV5-6	many	TRBJ2-2	TRBD2	TGTGCCAGCAGCTTGGCCTATGCGGGAGGGGTCACCGGGGAGCTGTTTTTT	CASSLAYAGGVTGELFF
TRBV11-2	-	TRBJ1-2	-	TGTGCCAGCAGCTTTTCCTTTGGGGCGAACTATGGCTACACCTTC	CASSFSFGANYGYTF
TRBV20-1	many	TRBJ2-7	TRBD1	TGCAGTGCCCCCGGACAGGGGACAAACGAGCAGTACTTC	CSAPGQGTNEQYF
TRBV5-1	many	TRBJ2-5	-	TGCGCCAGCAGCGGGCCGCGTGGCAGGGGAGAGACCCAGTACTTC	CASSGPRGRGETQYF
TRBV5-4	many	TRBJ2-3	TRBD2	TGTGCCAGCAGCACAAGACTAGCGGCGGTCACAGATACGCAGTATTTT	CASSTRLAAVTDTQYF
TRBV7-2	many	TRBJ2-1	TRBD2	TGTGCCAGCAGCGTACTAGCGGGGAATGAGCAGTTCTTC	CASSVLAGNEQFF
TRBV5-4	many	TRBJ1-2	TRBD1	TGTGCCAGCAGCTCACAGGGGATTGATGGCTACACCTTC	CASSSQGIDGYTF
TRBV28	many	TRBJ1-1	-	TGTGCCAGCGGCCCCAGGACCACTGAAGCTTTCTTT	CASGPRTTEAFF
TRBV7-9	-	TRBJ1-2	-	TGTACCAGCAGCTTATACAGGGACGGCTACACCTTC	CTSSLYRDGYTF
TRBV20-1	many	TRBJ2-3	-	TGCAGTGCTCTCCCCCTTAGCACAGATACGCAGTATTTT	CSALPLSTDTQYF
TRBV27	medium-sized	TRBJ2-1	TRBD2	TGTGCCAGCAGTACCCGACTAGCAGACAATGAGCAGTTCTTC	CASSTRLADNEQFF
TRBV12-3/TRBV12-4	-	TRBJ2-1	TRBD2	TGTGCCAGCAGGCTAACCTGGACTAGCGCATACAACGAGCAGTTCTTC	CASRLTWTSAYNEQFF
TRBV20-1	few	TRBJ1-1	TRBD1	TGCAGTGCTAAACGAGACAGGGCGGGAACTGAAGCTTTCTTT	CSAKRDRAGTEAFF
TRBV6-1	many	TRBJ1-2	TRBD1	TGTGCCAGCAGACCCGGGACAGACTATGGCTACACCTTC	CASRPGTDYGYTF
TRBV9	many	TRBJ2-7	-	TGTGCCAGCAGCGGGCCCACCTACGAGCAGTACTTC	CASSGPTYEQYF
TRBV2	medium-sized	TRBJ2-7	-	TGTGCCAGCAGTGGAGCCGAAGGGGGCGAGCAGTACTTC	CASSGAEGGEQYF